This T cell receptor (beta chain) was observed in a study of T cells in Graves' hyperthyroidism and ophthalmopathy. Study-level findings and limits: Through a model of 13 V-J features, ophthalmopathy was separated from stable hyperthyroidism.

RNA transcripts served as the template for amplifying TCR beta CDR3 regions. The study used the HTBI primer set for a first-round RT-PCR of the TCR CDR3. In TCRdb, the multiplex PCR reads were re-called with MiXCR into one record per CDR3 protein. The sample includes a few hundred thousand distinct CDR3 sequences, around 45% of them seen just once. This clonotype showed up just once. Its antigen remains unidentified. The CDR3 runs to 17 residues. The germline V gene has CDR1 SGHDN and CDR2 FVKESK. Trimming shortened V by 6 bases and J by 0 bases, and 21 bases separated the two germline ends. Across 18 months, stable Graves' hyperthyroidism was marked by no progression to ophthalmopathy. The study enrolled patients aged 18 to 65 with newly diagnosed hyperthyroidism of under 2 months' duration. Patients showing uncontrolled infection, other autoimmune disease, pregnancy or lactation were ineligible.

The chain is built from TRBV14 and TRBJ2-7; perhaps TRBD2 as D (6 bases). The specimen sequenced was peripheral blood or thyroid tissue (not recorded which). The source of this sequence is a woman between 18 and 30 years old with Graves' hyperthyroidism. CDR3 loop: CASSPSTPAGFSYEQYF. The CDR3, as DNA: TGTGCCAGCAGTCCGAGTACCCCCGCGGGATTCTCCTACGAGCAGTACTTC.